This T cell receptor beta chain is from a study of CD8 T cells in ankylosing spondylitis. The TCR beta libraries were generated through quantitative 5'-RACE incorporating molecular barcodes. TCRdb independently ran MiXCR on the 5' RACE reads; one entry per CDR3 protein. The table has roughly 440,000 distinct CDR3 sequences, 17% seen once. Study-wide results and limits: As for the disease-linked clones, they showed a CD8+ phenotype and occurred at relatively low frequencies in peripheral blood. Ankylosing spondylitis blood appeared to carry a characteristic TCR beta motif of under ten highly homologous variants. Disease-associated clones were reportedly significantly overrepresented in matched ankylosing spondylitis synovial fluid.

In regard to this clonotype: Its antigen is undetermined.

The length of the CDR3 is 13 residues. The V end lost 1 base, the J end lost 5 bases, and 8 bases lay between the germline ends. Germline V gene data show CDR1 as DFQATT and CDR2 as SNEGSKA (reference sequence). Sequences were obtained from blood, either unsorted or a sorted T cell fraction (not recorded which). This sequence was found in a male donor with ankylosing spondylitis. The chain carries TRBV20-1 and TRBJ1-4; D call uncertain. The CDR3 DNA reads TGCAGTGCTAGAGGGGGAGAGAATGAAAAACTGTTTTTT. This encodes CSARGGENEKLFF.